Sequencing of this T cell receptor (beta chain) was carried out in a study of prognosis after radiotherapy for stage I lung cancer. At the level of the study: Stage I non-small cell lung cancer patients were enrolled from early 2018 to early 2019. About 13 of the patients presented with newly diagnosed primary stage I lung tumors; five or six had oligometastatic NSCLC following surgical resection of the primary tumor.

Node-negative disease was confirmed in all patients by CT and PET/CT, with no prior chemotherapy, radiotherapy or other malignancies. The CDR3 runs to 14 residues. Germline loops: CDR1 GTSNPN, CDR2 SVGIG (reference sequence). The TCR beta CDR3 region was amplified from genomic DNA, with two rounds of multiplex PCR being used for the amplification. Initially, in first-round PCR, primers specific to each TRBV and TRBJ gene were used. TCRdb independently ran MiXCR on the multiplex PCR reads; one entry per CDR3 protein. The sample contains about 35,000 distinct CDR3 sequences, under 40% of which appear only once. General study results and limits: Following stereotactic body radiation therapy, patients who went on to develop distant metastases had lower Shannon entropy.

Concerning this clonotype: The antigen remains undetermined. This may stem from a read error, because a much larger clone lies one nucleotide away.

The V gene is TRBV30, the J gene TRBJ1-1, with 7 bases identical to TRBD1. The starting material was PBMCs, obtained before or after stereotactic body radiation therapy (not recorded which). The sequence came from a donor over 45 with non-small cell lung cancer. The CDR3 coding sequence is TGTGCCAGGAGGGCGGACAGGCAGGACACTGAAGCTTTCTTT. Translating gives CARRADRQDTEAFF.